The 9 T cell receptor beta chains reported below all come from one sample, sequenced in a study of Tregs in tolerant kidney transplant recipients. Related graft donors supplied nonmyeloablative bone marrow transplants, and mixed chimerism was transient. This table comes from immunoSEQ multiplex PCR, and its TCRdb copy is limited to in-frame clones, with some not included. The sample shows more than 70,000 clones, about 91% of them seen only once. The sample consisted of CD4+ T cells from blood (PBMCs), taken 24 months after the transplant. The receptor set was obtained from a human patient who received a combined kidney and bone marrow transplant. These T cells may partly come from the graft donor.

This clone showed up just once. The chain joins TRBV5-5 to TRBJ1-5; tentatively, D is TRBD1 (6 bases). The CDR3 sequence is 17 residues long. The V gene's germline CDR1 is SGHKS and CDR2 YYEKEE (reference sequence). The germline V and J ends were trimmed by 0 bases and 1 base, with 14 bases remaining between them. In DNA, the CDR3 is TGTGCCAGCAGCTTGGGCCAGGGGATTTTAAGCAATCAGCCCCAGCATTTT. Protein sequence: CASSLGQGILSNQPQHF. Full variable domain (remainder filled in from reference TRBV5-5 and TRBJ1-5): DAGVTQSPTHLIKTRGQQVTLRCSPISGHKSVSWYQQVLGQGPQFIFQYYEKEERGRGNFPDRFSARQFPNYSSELNVNALLLGDSALYLCASSLGQGILSNQPQHFGDGTRLSIL.

The CDR3 loop reads CASASGGGQYNEQFF. The CDR3 coding sequence is TGTGCTAGTGCCTCCGGGGGGGGGCAGTACAATGAGCAGTTCTTC. The genes are TRBV12-5 and TRBJ2-1; 8 nucleotides agree with TRBD2. From germline, CDR1 is LGHNT and CDR2 FRNRAP. The CDR3 extends over 15 amino acids. V lost 7 bases to trimming and J lost 4 bases; unmatched junction nucleotides: 9.

This clone has more than one count but fewer than ten. This chain joins TRBV10-3 and TRBJ2-3; 7 nucleotides line up with TRBD1. J gave up 3 bases and V 7 bases, and 13 bases lay outside the gene matches. The CDR3 totals 16 residues. CDR1 and CDR2 (germline): ENHRY, SYGVKD. The CDR3 DNA sequence: TGTGCCATCAATAGCCTAGGGGGCAGTGATACAGATACGCAGTATTTT. It is translated as CAINSLGGSDTDTQYF.

The J gene is TRBJ2-1, the V gene TRBV11-2; 7 nucleotides match TRBD2. Germline V gives CDR1 SGHAT, CDR2 FQNNGV. The CDR3 is made up of 14 amino acids. Trimming took 1 base from V and 4 from J; bases not matched to a gene: 1. In DNA, the CDR3 is TGTGCCAGCAGCTTAGCGGGGGGTTACAATGAGCAGTTCTTC. Translation gives CASSLAGGYNEQFF.

This clone was seen a handful of times. The chain links TRBV4-3 to TRBJ2-5, with D possibly TRBD1 on 5 matching bases. Germline-derived CDR1 and CDR2 are LGHNA and YSLEER. Trimming took 1 base from V and 5 from J, leaving 11 bases between them. The CDR3 totals 14 residues. The CDR3 here is CASSQVQGRETQYF. In DNA, the CDR3 is TGCGCCAGCAGCCAAGTGCAGGGCCGGGAGACCCAGTACTTC.

This clone has a handful of counts. The chain has TRBV6-5 and TRBJ2-2; 9 bases align to TRBD2. Unmatched junction bases numbered 0, after V lost 1 base and J lost 6 bases. Germline-derived CDR1 and CDR2 are MNHEY and SVGAGI. The CDR3 is 14 residues long. The CDR3, as DNA: TGTGCCAGCAGTTACTTAGCGGGGGCCGGGGAGCTGTTTTTT. It is translated as CASSYLAGAGELFF.

This clone showed up just a few times. The chain recombines TRBV2 with TRBJ1-3; TRBD1 matches at 8 bases. CDR3 length equals 15 residues. Germline V CDR1 and CDR2: SNHLY, FYNNEI. V lost 6 bases and J lost 4; bases outside the gene matches: 8. The CDR3 DNA is TGTGCCAGCAGCCCCCTGGACAGGGCCGGAAACACCATATATTTT. Protein: CASSPLDRAGNTIYF.

CDR3: CASSTAASTGSYEQYF. In DNA, the CDR3 is TGCGCCAGCAGCACCGCAGCATCGACAGGCTCCTACGAGCAGTACTTC. V gene TRBV5-1 combines with J gene TRBJ2-7; tentative D call: TRBD1 (6 bases). CDR1 is SGHRS and CDR2 is YFSETQ in the germline V gene. Trimming cost V 4 bases and J 0 bases, with 17 bases left between them. This CDR3 has 16 amino acids.

The V and J genes are TRBV30 and TRBJ1-4; D possibly corresponds to TRBD1 (6 bases). Germline CDR1 and CDR2: GTSNPN and SVGIG (reference sequence). The CDR3 sequence is 15 residues long. Deletions cut 2 bases from V and 4 bases from J, with 14 bases between. CDR3 DNA sequence: TGTGCCTGGAGTAAACAGGGTAGAAGTAATGAAAAACTGTTTTTT. Protein: CAWSKQGRSNEKLFF.